Each of the 7 T cell receptor beta chains below was sequenced from the same sample in a study of somatic mutations in cytotoxic T cells in rheumatoid arthritis. Assay used: immunoSEQ multiplex PCR; TCRdb lists only in-frame clones, some missing. This sample yields around 12,000 clones, of which roughly 74% are seen a single time; approximately 35% belongs to the top ten. The sample comprised CD8+ T cells sorted from blood. These receptor sequences come from an adult with rheumatoid arthritis.

The sample holds a few counts of this clone. CDR3 amino acids: CATSKTNSPTDTQYF. In DNA form, the CDR3 reads TGTGCCACCAGCAAAACAAACTCGCCAACAGATACGCAGTATTTT. J is TRBJ2-3 and V is TRBV15; D call uncertain. The CDR3 contains 15 residues. The V end was cut by 4 bases, the J end by 3 bases, with 14 bases between. The germline CDR1 and CDR2 sequences are LNHNV and YYDKDF (reference sequence). Full variable domain (rest looked up from reference TRBV15 and TRBJ2-3): DAMVIQNPRYQVTQFGKPVTLSCSQTLNHNVMYWYQQKSSQAPKLLFHYYDKDFNNEADTPDNFQSRRPNTSFCFLDIRSPGLGDTAMYLCATSKTNSPTDTQYFGPGTRLTVL.

This chain connects TRBV4-1 to TRBJ1-1; tentative D call: TRBD1 (6 bases). The CDR3 contains 13 residues. Looked up from germline, CDR1 is MGHRA and CDR2 is YSYEKL. V gave up 4 bases and J gave up 4 bases, with 10 bases separating them. CDR3 sequence (DNA): TGCGCCAGCAGCCTTCCAGGGGCCACTGAAGCTTTCTTT. Its translation: CASSLPGATEAFF.

The rearrangement joins TRBV4-3 to TRBJ1-4; D is ambiguous. The CDR3 loop spans 17 amino acids. V shed 11 bases and J shed 8 bases, with 30 bases lying between them. CDR1 LGHNA and CDR2 YSLEER come from the germline V gene. The CDR3 DNA is TGCGCCCAAACACGGTTCCAATATGGGCAGGTAGAAGAAAAACTGTTTTTT. It yields the protein CAQTRFQYGQVEEKLFF.

The V and J genes are TRBV7-9 and TRBJ1-5; no clear D. The CDR3 sequence is 13 residues long. Germline assignment: CDR1 SEHNR and CDR2 FQNEAQ (reference sequence). Trimming pared 1 base from V and 0 bases from J, leaving 1 base between. The CDR3 DNA sequence: TGTGCCAGCAGCTTAGTTAGCAATCAGCCCCAGCATTTT. The encoded protein is CASSLVSNQPQHF.

The chain combines TRBV9 with TRBJ1-1, with no clear D. The CDR3 is made up of 13 amino acids. Germline-derived CDR1 and CDR2 are SGDLS and YYNGEE. V was pared by 0 bases and J by 1 base, with 4 bases between. The CDR3 sequence: CASSVVTNTEAFF. The CDR3 DNA is TGTGCCAGCAGCGTAGTGACGAACACTGAAGCTTTCTTT.

This clone was found a few times. This chain links TRBV6-1 with TRBJ1-3; a possible D gene is TRBD1 (5 bases). CDR3 length equals 15 residues. CDR1 and CDR2 (germline): MNHNS, SASEGT. V was shortened by 1 base and J by 0 bases, with 7 bases between the two germline ends. CDR3 nucleotides: TGTGCCAGCAGTGAAGACGGGGGCTCTGGAAACACCATATATTTT. It yields the protein CASSEDGGSGNTIYF.

This clone was seen more than once but under ten times. This sequence joins TRBV6-4 and TRBJ2-1; D not certain. The CDR3 consists of 12 residues. V was trimmed by 3 bases and J by 5 bases, leaving 5 bases between them. In germline, CDR1 is MRHNA, CDR2 SNTAGT. The CDR3 DNA reads as TGTGCCAGCAGTGAAGGGAACAATGAGCAGTTCTTC. Protein: CASSEGNNEQFF.